This entry concerns a single T cell receptor beta chain. Original processing notes: Reference gene primer amplification yielded estimated nucleated cell counts. TCRdb's table, derived via immunoSEQ multiplex PCR, lists solely in-frame clones and lacks some. V and J calls and clone size are those listed in that table; D and trimming were worked out from the DNA. The sample has around 88,000 clones, roughly nine tenths seen once; the top ten hold about 1.7%. This sample was included in a study of blood T cell repertoires in COVID-19. Background on the study: The United States, Italy and Spain were the sources of the acute and convalescent COVID-19 samples. Sources were T cells, B-cell-depleted T cells, or PBMCs; the material itself was cDNA or gDNA.

Trimming shortened V by 4 bases and J by 4 bases, and 14 bases separated the two germline ends. The germline V gene encodes CDR1 GTSNPN and CDR2 SVGIG (reference sequence). This CDR3 spans 14 amino acids. The origin of this receptor is a man between 60 and 75 years old with acute or convalescent COVID-19. The V and J genes are TRBV30 and TRBJ2-1, with a possible D match to TRBD2 (6 bases). Sample: peripheral blood. The CDR3, as DNA: TGTGCCTGGATGGCGGGACTCTCGTACAATGAGCAGTTCTTC. It encodes CAWMAGLSYNEQFF.